A single T cell receptor beta chain is shown here with its context. The assay was immunoSEQ multiplex PCR, and TCRdb's table has in-frame clones only and misses some. The sample has under 55,000 clones, 85% to 90% seen once. The sample originates from a study of blood T cell repertoires in COVID-19. Turning to the study itself: There were acute and convalescent COVID-19 samples, and they came from the United States, Italy and Spain. From T cells, B-cell-depleted T cells, or PBMCs came the material, which was cDNA or gDNA.

Germline CDR1 SGHVS, CDR2 FQNEAQ. This CDR3 comprises 15 residues. The ends were cut back, 5 bases at V and 0 bases at J, with 11 bases in the middle. Sequencing was done on a sample of peripheral blood. The gene calls are TRBV7-8 and TRBJ1-3; possibly TRBD1 for D (6 bases). The sequence came from a woman aged 80 or over with COVID-19, enrolled during active disease. CDR3 in amino acids: CASSTDRASGNTIYF. The CDR3 DNA follows: TGTGCCAGCAGCACGGACAGAGCCTCTGGAAACACCATATATTTT.